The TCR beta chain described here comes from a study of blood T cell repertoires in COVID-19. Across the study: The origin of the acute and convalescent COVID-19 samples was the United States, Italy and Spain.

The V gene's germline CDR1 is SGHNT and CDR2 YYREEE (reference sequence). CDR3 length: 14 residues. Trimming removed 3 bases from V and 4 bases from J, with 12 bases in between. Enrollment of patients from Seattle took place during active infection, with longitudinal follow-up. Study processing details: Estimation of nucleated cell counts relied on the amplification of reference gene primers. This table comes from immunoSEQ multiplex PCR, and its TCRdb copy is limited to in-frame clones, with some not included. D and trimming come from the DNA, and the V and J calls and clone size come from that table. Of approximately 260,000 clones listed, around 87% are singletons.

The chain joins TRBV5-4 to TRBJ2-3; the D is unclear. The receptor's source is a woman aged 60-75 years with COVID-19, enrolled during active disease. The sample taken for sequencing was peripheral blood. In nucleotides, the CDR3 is TGTGCCAGCAGCTCAGGCCGCGCCGCAGATACGCAGTATTTT. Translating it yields CASSSGRAADTQYF.